These 3 T cell receptor beta chains were sequenced from one sample in a study of neurological immune-mediated disorders. The time point here: longitudinal time-point 3. TCRdb reprocessed the 5' RACE reads with MiXCR, giving one entry per CDR3 protein. The data hold tens of thousands of distinct CDR3 sequences, with roughly an eighth observed a single time. The source material was PBMCs. These receptors came from a male donor with HTLV-1-associated myelopathy (HAM/TSP).

Ten or more counts support this clonotype. CDR3 DNA sequence: TGCGCCAGCAGCTTGGGGGACGGAGACCTTGACACCTTC. Its translation is CASSLGDGDLDTF. The genes are TRBV5-1 and TRBJ1-2, with D possibly TRBD1 on 5 matching bases. The V gene's germline CDR1 is SGHRS and CDR2 YFSETQ. This CDR3 spans 13 amino acids. Trimming removed 0 bases at V and 12 bases at J, with 15 bases between.

This clonotype has a count of ten or more. This chain joins TRBV7-9 and TRBJ1-1; D call uncertain. The V end was cut by 2 bases, the J end by 0 bases, with 13 bases between. CDR3 length: 16 amino acids. The germline CDR1 and CDR2 sequences are SEHNR and FQNEAQ (reference sequence). CDR3: CASSLIEQPMNTEAFF. The CDR3 DNA reads TGTGCCAGCAGCTTAATAGAACAGCCCATGAACACTGAAGCTTTCTTT.

This clonotype was detected many times. The V and J genes are TRBV14 and TRBJ1-6; D call uncertain. Trimming removed 1 base at V and 2 bases at J, with 6 bases between. Germline CDR1 SGHDN, CDR2 FVKESK. The CDR3 has 15 amino acids. The CDR3 DNA reads TGTGCCAGCAGCCAAGTTACAGCCTATAATTCACCCCTCCACTTT. Amino acid sequence: CASSQVTAYNSPLHF.